A selection of T cell receptor beta chains follows, all from one sample in a study of T-cell memory formation after mild COVID-19. TCRdb ran MiXCR on the 5' RACE reads and lists one entry per CDR3 protein. The sample lists around 500,000 distinct CDR3 sequences, about 20% seen once, with approximately 13% in the top ten. The sequencing input was PBMCs or a T cell subset sorted from them (not recorded which). Every receptor here comes from an adult woman who had mild COVID-19 (a few samples of this study predate the infection). Cell type and time point are not known. Each CDR3 is given with its conserved first and last residue. The D gene is left open where the match is weak. Clone size is given for some rows only: seen once, a few or many times, or a class if the clone is expanded.

NA | TRBJ1-1 | few | TRBV4-1 | CASSQNEGPFINTEAFF
NA | TRBJ2-7 | NA | TRBV5-5 | CASSLNGNSYEQYF
NA | TRBJ1-1 | few | TRBV20-1 | CSASVYGRDTEAFF
NA | TRBJ1-2 | few | TRBV20-1 | CSAGRQFGYTF
NA | TRBJ1-1 | NA | TRBV4-3 | CASSQDLGGLDTEAFF
NA | TRBJ1-1 | NA | TRBV30 | CAWRDQGIGSTEAFF
NA | TRBJ1-5 | few | TRBV20-1 | CSAPSRQVDSNQPQHF
TRBD2 | TRBJ2-7 | few | TRBV4-3 | CASSQDFTGTTIYEQYF
TRBD2 | TRBJ2-7 | NA | TRBV7-2 | CASSTVGTSGMRYEQYF
NA | TRBJ2-5 | NA | TRBV9 | CASSAWTEKETQYF
NA | TRBJ2-5 | NA | TRBV29-1 | CSVGTTEETQYF
NA | TRBJ1-1 | NA | TRBV3-1 | CASSQAAGKAFF
NA | TRBJ2-5 | few | TRBV12-3/TRBV12-4 | CASSNTGTPKGTQYF
TRBD1 | TRBJ1-2 | few | TRBV27 | CASSTDRERGGYTF
NA | TRBJ1-1 | NA | TRBV18 | CASSPGTPALNTEAFF
NA | TRBJ1-1 | few | TRBV9 | CASSPRGNRNTEAFF
TRBD1 | TRBJ1-1 | NA | TRBV29-1 | CSVGSGTGVTEAFF
TRBD1 | TRBJ1-1 | NA | TRBV6-5 | CASSPVYTGGKAEAFF
NA | TRBJ2-3 | NA | TRBV10-3 | CAISRQASDTQYF
NA | TRBJ2-3 | few | TRBV3-1 | CASSEGPGPGQDTQYF
NA | TRBJ2-5 | few | TRBV5-1 | CASRGESGVPEETQYF
TRBD2 | TRBJ2-7 | few | TRBV20-1 | CSARLIAGVYEQYF
NA | TRBJ2-4 | few | TRBV9 | CASSVDPSLAKNIQYF
NA | TRBJ1-2 | few | TRBV7-2 | CASSLDGQLYGYTF
NA | TRBJ2-2 | few | TRBV7-9 | CASSPQYPPPGELFF
TRBD2 | TRBJ2-1 | few | TRBV23-1 | CASSPRGGSGPHNEQFF
NA | TRBJ2-7 | few | TRBV7-3 | CASSPSTDSYEQYF
TRBD1 | TRBJ1-1 | NA | TRBV3-1 | CASSPETGGAFF
NA | TRBJ2-3 | few | TRBV7-3 | CASSPGNGRGDTQYF
NA | TRBJ2-3 | few | TRBV25-1 | CASSEYRNTDTQYF
NA | TRBJ1-1 | many | TRBV5-1 | CASSLDALNTEAFF
TRBD1 | TRBJ1-2 | few | TRBV7-6 | CASGTGTGVGYTF
NA | TRBJ1-5 | few | TRBV6-2/TRBV6-3 | CASSLPVLYQPQHF
TRBD2 | TRBJ2-2 | many | TRBV5-4 | CASSLGGLGLNTGELFF
NA | TRBJ1-5 | NA | TRBV20-1 | CSARDTDSNQPQHF
NA | TRBJ2-6 | few | TRBV12-3/TRBV12-4 | CASLHGVGANVLTF
NA | TRBJ2-5 | few | TRBV29-1 | CSVEGVRAIQETQYF
NA | TRBJ2-1 | NA | TRBV19 | CASSPGTLKTNEQFF
NA | TRBJ2-1 | NA | TRBV7-2 | CASSSKRGQSGSYNEQFF
NA | TRBJ1-4 | many | TRBV15 | CATSRGRRLNEKLFF
NA | TRBJ2-6 | few | TRBV21-1 | CASRRGIAGANVLTF
NA | TRBJ1-1 | few | TRBV7-9 | CASSLGSRGITEAFF
NA | TRBJ1-1 | many | TRBV2 | CASSEFGSLNTEAFF
TRBD2 | TRBJ2-1 | few | TRBV7-9 | CASSLLNGRFYNEQFF
TRBD1 | TRBJ2-7 | few | TRBV5-1 | CASSLPTGVLSYEQYF
TRBD2 | TRBJ2-1 | many | TRBV4-2 | CASSQDPTGRAPHEQFF
NA | TRBJ1-1 | few | TRBV7-3 | CASSLRGAASSEAFF
NA | TRBJ2-3 | NA | TRBV12-3/TRBV12-4 | CASSLRGRTDTQYF
NA | TRBJ2-3 | NA | TRBV25-1 | CASSGREISTDTQYF
TRBD2 | TRBJ2-7 | NA | TRBV15 | CATSRGLAGGYEQYF
NA | TRBJ2-3 | NA | TRBV19 | CASSWSAEPPAQYF
NA | TRBJ1-1 | once | TRBV13 | CASSLGPGAGFTEAFF
NA | TRBJ2-1 | NA | TRBV7-3 | CASSFTGYEQFF